The 8 T cell receptor beta chains below were found in one sample sequenced in a study of blood T cells in healthy people across ages. Next came a second PCR, run for about 7 to 12 cycles, which used a sample-barcoded 5' primer along with a J-beta primer mix. Via MiXCR, TCRdb re-called the 5' RACE reads, giving one row per CDR3 protein. Seen here are approximately 1.5 million distinct CDR3 sequences, about 35% observed once, and the top ten hold approximately 10%. The sequenced sample consisted of blood. The receptors come from a woman aged 30 to 39 in good health.

There are a few counts of this clonotype. The V and J genes are TRBV5-1 and TRBJ2-3, with D hard to call. The CDR3 covers 13 residues. V was clipped by 0 bases and J by 6 bases, with 8 bases between them. CDR1 and CDR2 from the germline V gene are SGHRS and YFSETQ. CDR3 nucleotides: TGCGCCAGCAGCTTGGACGTTGTCGATACGCAGTATTTT. Residues: CASSLDVVDTQYF. Full variable domain (rest looked up from reference TRBV5-1 and TRBJ2-3): KAGVTQTPRYLIKTRGQQVTLSCSPISGHRSVSWYQQTPGQGLQFLFEYFSETQRNKGNFPGRFSGRQFSNSRSEMNVSTLELGDSALYLCASSLDVVDTQYFGPGTRLTVL.

The sample holds one count of this clonotype. Since a much larger clone is just one base distant, this may be a read error. This chain joins TRBV7-2 and TRBJ2-4, with D unclear. From germline, CDR1 is SGHTA and CDR2 FQGNSA. The CDR3 is 15 amino acids. CDR3 sequence reads: CASSLAVRAKSIQYF. The CDR3 DNA reads as TGTGCCAGCAGCTTAGCCGTACGGGCCAAAAGCATTCAGTACTTC.

The V gene is TRBV20-1, the J gene TRBJ2-7; 13 bases agree with TRBD2. With 5 bases clipped from V and 3 bases from J, the junction kept 10 bases outside the gene matches. Germline CDR1 reads DFQATT; CDR2 reads SNEGSKA (reference sequence). The CDR3 length is 16 residues. As DNA, the CDR3 is TGCAGTGCTCGGACTAGCGGGAGTGCTAGTAGCTACGAGCAGTACTTC. Its translation: CSARTSGSASSYEQYF.

This clonotype occurred once. The chain uses TRBV9 and TRBJ1-4; D unresolved. CDR3 length: 16 amino acids. CDR1 is SGDLS and CDR2 is YYNGEE in the germline V gene. Trimming cost V 0 bases and J 7 bases, with 16 bases left between them. The CDR3 loop reads CASSVGELLAGEKLFF. The CDR3 DNA reads as TGTGCCAGCAGCGTAGGGGAACTCCTGGCAGGTGAAAAACTGTTTTTT.

CDR3 in amino acids: CASSREFFHGQPTLQETQYF. DNA for the CDR3: TGCGCCAGCAGCCGAGAATTTTTTCATGGACAGCCAACACTACAAGAGACCCAGTACTTC. The V call is TRBV4-1, the J call TRBJ2-5; possibly TRBD1 for D (6 bases). This CDR3 region has 20 residues. CDR1 MGHRA and CDR2 YSYEKL come from the germline V gene. The V end lost 4 bases, the J end lost 2 bases, and 29 bases lay between the germline ends.

In its sample, this clonotype was seen many times. V gene TRBV7-9 combines with J gene TRBJ2-5; D is unclear. Trimming left V 2 bases short and J 5 bases short, with 12 bases between. In germline, CDR1 is SEHNR, CDR2 FQNEAQ (reference sequence). This CDR3 comprises 14 residues. Written as DNA, the CDR3 is TGTGCCAGCAGCTTACCCGGTTCCAGGGAGACCCAGTACTTC. Translated, it gives CASSLPGSRETQYF.

The chain recombines TRBV3-1 with TRBJ2-5; 9 nucleotides line up with TRBD1. Germline V gene data show CDR1 as LGHDT and CDR2 as YNNKEL (reference sequence). V lost 1 base to trimming and J lost 4 bases; unmatched junction nucleotides: 4. This CDR3 has 15 amino acids. The CDR3 region is CASSQGTGVRETQYF. In nucleotides, the CDR3 is TGTGCCAGCAGCCAAGGGACAGGGGTTCGAGAGACCCAGTACTTC.

The V call is TRBV9, the J call TRBJ1-1, with D possibly matching TRBD1 (5 bases). Trimming took off 2 bases at V and 1 base at J, with 12 bases between the two ends. Germline V gene data show CDR1 as SGDLS and CDR2 as YYNGEE. The CDR3 loop spans 15 amino acids. The CDR3 here is CASSVVTGTNTEAFF. CDR3 sequence (DNA): TGTGCCAGCAGCGTCGTAACAGGAACGAACACTGAAGCTTTCTTT.